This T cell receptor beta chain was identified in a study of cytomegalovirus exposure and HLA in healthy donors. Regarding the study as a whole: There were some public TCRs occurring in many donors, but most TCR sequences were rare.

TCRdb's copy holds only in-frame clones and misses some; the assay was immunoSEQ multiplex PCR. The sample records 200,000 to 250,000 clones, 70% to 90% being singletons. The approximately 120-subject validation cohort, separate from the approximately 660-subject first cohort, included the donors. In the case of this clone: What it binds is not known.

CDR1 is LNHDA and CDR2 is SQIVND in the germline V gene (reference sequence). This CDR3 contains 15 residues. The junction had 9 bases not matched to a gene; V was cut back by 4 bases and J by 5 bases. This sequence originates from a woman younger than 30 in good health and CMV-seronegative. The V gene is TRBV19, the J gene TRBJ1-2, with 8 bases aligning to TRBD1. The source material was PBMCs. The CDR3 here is CASSTTGGIGYGYTF. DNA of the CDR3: TGTGCCAGTAGTACCACAGGGGGGATTGGATATGGCTACACCTTC.